This TCR beta chain came from a study of T cell responses to AZD1222 COVID-19 vaccine. About the research overall: Second doses were pooled across both intervals (about 4 or about 12 weeks).

The study, taken as a whole, reports: Donors were mostly white British, more females; clonal diversity possibly underestimated. Only a handful of AZD1222 recipients were seropositive at baseline.

Details on this clone: Its antigen is as yet unknown.

Deletions cut 1 base from V and 2 bases from J, with 12 bases between. CDR1 and CDR2 (germline): LGHNA, YNFKEQ. The CDR3 is 17 amino acids. Measured with immunoSEQ multiplex PCR; TCRdb has only the in-frame clones, and not every one. The sample holds 150,000 or so clones, roughly 90% seen once. This specimen was peripheral blood, taken on day 0 of AZD1222 vaccination. The TCR comes from an adult in good health. The V and J genes are TRBV4-2 and TRBJ2-6; D is possibly TRBD1 (5 bases). The CDR3 DNA follows: TGTGCCAGCAGCCAAGTTAAACAGGCCGCTGGGGCCAACGTCCTGACTTTC. It translates to CASSQVKQAAGANVLTF.